This paragraph reports one TCR beta chain. What it recognizes is unknown. These data originate in a study of T-cell reconstitution after alpha-beta-depleted transplantation in children. The TCRbeta library incorporated unique molecular identifiers. A single record per CDR3 protein comes from TCRdb applying MiXCR to the PCR reads. Among 250,000 to 400,000 distinct CDR3 sequences listed, 20% to 30% were seen once. CDR3 length equals 15 residues. Between the trimmed V and J ends, which lost 1 base and 3 bases, there was a span of 10 bases. Germline V CDR1 and CDR2: SGHTA, FQGNSA. Study-wide results and caveats: Two months or so post-transplant, alpha-beta T cells reportedly derived from several hundred expanded graft clones.

The receptor comes from a male patient between 10 and 17 years old who had a stem cell transplant for acute lymphoblastic leukemia, so the T cells may come from the graft donor. The sample here was PBMCs, mostly from graft donor cells, taken 180 days after TCRalphabeta/CD19-depleted stem cell transplant. The chain has TRBV7-2 and TRBJ1-5; no reliable D call. CDR3 loop: CASSLGHSNNQPQHF. The CDR3 nucleotides read TGTGCCAGCAGCTTAGGACACAGTAACAATCAGCCCCAGCATTTT.